Each of the 15 T cell receptor beta chains below was sequenced from the same sample in a study of early T cells in non-severe SARS-CoV-2 infection (dated by TCRdb to the early 2020s). Library preparation was by 5' RACE. Sequencing was performed on a NextSeq 500. The public sequencing data were trimmed at Q25 with fastp and processed into clonotypes with MiXCR by TCRdb, which kept only in-frame beta chains. Rows matching on CDR3 protein sequence are summarized as one entry with the most common DNA and genes. In all, the sample holds 65,000 to 70,000 distinct CDR3 sequences, and about a tenth of those were seen once. Approximately 5.9% of the sample comes from the top ten. Sequences were obtained from whole blood. These TCRs come from an adult who was a healthcare worker with PCR-confirmed SARS-CoV-2 infection or an uninfected control (not recorded which).

This clonotype was seen more than once but under ten times. This chain connects TRBV18 to TRBJ2-3; the D call may be TRBD1 or TRBD2 (5 bases each). CDR3 length equals 12 residues. The germline gives CDR1 KGHSH, CDR2 LQKENI. V gave up 2 bases and J gave up 7 bases, with 7 bases separating them. The CDR3 region is CASSPGTNTQYF. The CDR3 DNA reads as TGTGCCAGCTCACCAGGGACCAATACGCAGTATTTT.

This clonotype was seen repeatedly, ten times or more. This chain connects TRBV20-1 to TRBJ2-1, with D unresolved. CDR3 length equals 14 residues. Germline values: CDR1 DFQATT, CDR2 SNEGSKA (reference sequence). With 1 base removed from V and 8 bases from J, the gap between germline ends came to 15 bases. The CDR3 sequence is CSARAPLTGDEQFF. The CDR3 DNA sequence: TGCAGTGCTAGAGCTCCACTCACGGGCGATGAGCAGTTCTTC.

In its sample, this clonotype was seen a few times. The genes are TRBV2 and TRBJ2-6, with 9 bases that match TRBD1. This CDR3 has 17 amino acids. The V and J ends lost 6 bases and 0 bases, in that order; junction bases with no gene match: 6. CDR1 and CDR2 from the germline V gene are SNHLY and FYNNEI. CDR3 in DNA: TGTGCCAGCAGCTCCGGGACAGGGCGCTCTGGGGCCAACGTCCTGACTTTC. This encodes CASSSGTGRSGANVLTF.

This chain links TRBV7-9 with TRBJ2-3; 7 nucleotides line up with TRBD2. Germline values: CDR1 SEHNR, CDR2 FQNEAQ (reference sequence). CDR3 size: 17 residues. V lost 3 bases to trimming and J lost 0 bases; unmatched junction nucleotides: 9. The CDR3 loop is CASSFLGRPFSTDTQYF. CDR3 bases: TGTGCCAGCAGCTTTCTCGGGAGGCCCTTTAGCACAGATACGCAGTATTTT.

The chain combines TRBV28 with TRBJ2-5; 8 positions agree with TRBD2. V dropped 5 bases and J dropped 3; count of bases not matched to a gene: 8. The CDR3 loop spans 15 amino acids. Germline V CDR1 and CDR2: MDHEN, SYDVKM. The CDR3 protein is CASSPLLAEEETQYF. In DNA form, the CDR3 reads TGTGCCAGCAGTCCCCTACTAGCGGAAGAAGAGACCCAGTACTTC.

The rearrangement uses TRBV3-1 and TRBJ2-7; TRBD2 agrees at 8 bases. V was clipped by 1 base and J by 4 bases; unmatched bases: 12. This CDR3 has 17 residues. Germline loops: CDR1 LGHDT, CDR2 YNNKEL (reference sequence). CDR3 sequence: CASSQGYVAGFFYEQYF. In nucleotides, the CDR3 is TGTGCCAGCAGCCAAGGTTATGTAGCGGGATTCTTTTACGAGCAGTACTTC.

This clonotype was observed at least ten times. The chain employs TRBV27 and TRBJ2-1; 16 nucleotides agree with TRBD2. Germline V CDR1 and CDR2: MNHEY, SMNVEV (reference sequence). V was clipped by 4 bases and J by 8 bases; unmatched bases: 5. This CDR3 has 16 residues. The CDR3 DNA reads as TGTGCCAGCAGTTCTAGGGGGACTAGCGGGAGGGATGAGCAGTTCTTC. It encodes CASSSRGTSGRDEQFF.

This clonotype was recorded at least ten times. This rearrangement joins TRBV20-1 to TRBJ2-7, with TRBD1 as a possible D gene (6 bases). This CDR3 region has 15 residues. Trimming cost V 3 bases and J 0 bases, with 15 bases left between them. Germline values: CDR1 DFQATT, CDR2 SNEGSKA (reference sequence). CDR3 residues: CSASGPQGRSYEQYF. The CDR3 DNA sequence: TGCAGTGCTAGCGGCCCCCAGGGGCGCTCCTACGAGCAGTACTTC.

This clonotype appeared many times. CDR3 in amino acids: CASSRGTANEQFF. CDR3 in DNA: TGTGCCAGCAGTCGAGGGACGGCCAATGAGCAGTTCTTC. The chain employs TRBV7-6 and TRBJ2-1, with D possibly being TRBD1 or TRBD2 (5 bases each). In germline, CDR1 is SGHVS, CDR2 FNYEAQ. V lost 6 bases to trimming and J lost 6 bases, with 12 bases between them. The CDR3 length is 13 residues. The whole variable domain, filled in from reference TRBV7-6 and TRBJ2-1, reads GAGVSQSPRYKVTKRGQDVALRCDPISGHVSLYWYRQALGQGPEFLTYFNYEAQQDKSGLPNDRFSAERPEGSISTLTIQRTEQRDSAMYRCASSRGTANEQFFGPGTRLTVL.

This clonotype was picked up many times. The V call is TRBV10-3, the J call TRBJ2-3, with 8 bases fitting TRBD2. Germline CDR1 ENHRY, CDR2 SYGVKD. Losses at the gene ends were 4 bases for V and 4 bases for J; bases not matched to a gene: 7. This CDR3 has 15 amino acids. The CDR3 loop reads CAISGSSGSADTQYF. The CDR3 DNA sequence: TGTGCCATCAGTGGGTCCAGCGGGAGTGCAGATACGCAGTATTTT.

J is TRBJ2-3 and V is TRBV9; TRBD2 aligns across 7 bases. There are 15 residues in the CDR3. After removal of 2 bases from V and 1 base from J, the junction contained 4 bases not matched to a gene. Germline V lookup: CDR1 SGDLS, CDR2 YYNGEE. CDR3 residues: CASSVTGLRTDTQYF. DNA for the CDR3: TGTGCCAGCAGCGTCACGGGACTACGCACAGATACGCAGTATTTT.

This chain uses TRBV2 with TRBJ2-7; TRBD1 might be the D (5 bases). Trimming removed 8 bases at V and 0 bases at J, with 11 bases between. There are 13 residues in the CDR3. From germline, CDR1 is SNHLY and CDR2 FYNNEI. CDR3 region: CASRRQSSYEQYF. The CDR3 nucleotides are TGTGCCAGCCGGCGACAGAGCTCCTACGAGCAGTACTTC.

This clonotype has at least ten counts. The chain has TRBV19 and TRBJ2-1, with D uncertain. Germline CDR1 and CDR2: LNHDA and SQIVND (reference sequence). The CDR3 contains 16 residues. Between the trimmed V and J ends, which lost 4 bases and 0 bases, there was a span of 13 bases. The CDR3 spells CASSTPGRSSYNEQFF. The DNA for the CDR3 is TGTGCCAGTAGTACCCCTGGTAGGAGCTCCTACAATGAGCAGTTCTTC.

A few counts support this clonotype. J is TRBJ2-7 and V is TRBV7-9; 8 positions agree with TRBD1. The V segment lost 5 bases and the J segment 6 bases; nucleotides outside the gene matches: 9. Germline loops: CDR1 SEHNR, CDR2 FQNEAQ (reference sequence). CDR3 size: 14 residues. CDR3 sequence: CASSGQGFGSEQYF. CDR3 sequence (DNA): TGTGCCAGCAGCGGACAGGGTTTTGGAAGCGAGCAGTACTTC. Full variable domain (missing parts from reference TRBV7-9 and TRBJ2-7): DTGVSQNPRHKITKRGQNVTFRCDPISEHNRLYWYRQTLGQGPEFLTYFQNEAQLEKSRLLSDRFSAERPKGSFSTLEIQRTEQGDSAMYLCASSGQGFGSEQYFGPGTRLTVT.

The rearrangement links TRBV20-1 to TRBJ2-5; D is uncertain. V lost 0 bases to trimming and J lost 5 bases, with 10 bases between them. This CDR3 spans 13 amino acids. Germline V gene sequence: CDR1 DFQATT, CDR2 SNEGSKA (reference sequence). The CDR3 DNA follows: TGCAGTGCTAGAGAGTGGGGTAGGGAGACCCAGTACTTC. This sequence encodes CSAREWGRETQYF.